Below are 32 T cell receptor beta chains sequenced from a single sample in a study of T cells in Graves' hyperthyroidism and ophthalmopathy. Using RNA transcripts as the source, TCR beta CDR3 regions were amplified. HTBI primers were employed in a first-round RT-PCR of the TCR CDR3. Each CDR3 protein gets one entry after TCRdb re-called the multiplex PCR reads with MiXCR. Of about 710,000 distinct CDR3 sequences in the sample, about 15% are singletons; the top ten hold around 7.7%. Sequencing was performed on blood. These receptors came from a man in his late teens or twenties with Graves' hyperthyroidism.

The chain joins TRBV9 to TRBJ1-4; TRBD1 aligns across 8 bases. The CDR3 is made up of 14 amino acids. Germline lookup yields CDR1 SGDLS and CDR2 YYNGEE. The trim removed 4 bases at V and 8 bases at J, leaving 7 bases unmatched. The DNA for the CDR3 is TGTGCCAGCAGCACGGACAGGGTTGGGGAAAAACTGTTTTTT. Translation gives CASSTDRVGEKLFF.

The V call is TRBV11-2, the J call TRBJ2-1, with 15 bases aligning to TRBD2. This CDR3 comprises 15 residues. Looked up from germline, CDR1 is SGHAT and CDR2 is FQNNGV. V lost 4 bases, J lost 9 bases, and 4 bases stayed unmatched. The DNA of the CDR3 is TGTGCCAGCAGCTGGACGGGACTAGCGGGAGGTGAGCAGTTCTTC. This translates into CASSWTGLAGGEQFF.

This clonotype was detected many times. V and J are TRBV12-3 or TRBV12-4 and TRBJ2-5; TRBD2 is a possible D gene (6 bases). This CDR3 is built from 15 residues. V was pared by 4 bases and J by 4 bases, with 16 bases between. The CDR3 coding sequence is TGTGCCAGCAGTTCGGGTCGGGAGACGGGAGAGACCCAGTACTTC. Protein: CASSSGRETGETQYF.

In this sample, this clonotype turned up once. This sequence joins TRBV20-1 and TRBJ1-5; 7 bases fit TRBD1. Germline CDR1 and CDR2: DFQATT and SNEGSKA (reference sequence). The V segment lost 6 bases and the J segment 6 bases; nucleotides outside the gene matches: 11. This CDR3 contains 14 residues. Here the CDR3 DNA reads TGCAGTGCGTCCCGACAGGGAGGCATTCAGCCCCAGCATTTT. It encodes CSASRQGGIQPQHF.

The CDR3 here is CASSPLEGAGTEAFF. For the CDR3, the DNA is TGTGCCAGTAGTCCCCTAGAAGGGGCGGGCACTGAAGCTTTCTTT. The chain uses TRBV19 and TRBJ1-1; D is perhaps TRBD1 (5 bases). The V and J ends lost 5 bases and 4 bases respectively, with 17 bases between them. Germline V CDR1 and CDR2: LNHDA, SQIVND (reference sequence). This CDR3 contains 15 residues.

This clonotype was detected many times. CDR3 sequence: CASSQGQLFYGYTF. In nucleotides, the CDR3 is TGTGCCAGCAGCCAGGGACAGCTCTTCTATGGCTACACCTTC. The V call is TRBV28, the J call TRBJ1-2; 7 bases map to TRBD1. There are 14 residues in the CDR3. The V segment lost 6 bases and the J segment 4 bases; nucleotides outside the gene matches: 8. Germline V gene lookup returns CDR1 MDHEN and CDR2 SYDVKM.

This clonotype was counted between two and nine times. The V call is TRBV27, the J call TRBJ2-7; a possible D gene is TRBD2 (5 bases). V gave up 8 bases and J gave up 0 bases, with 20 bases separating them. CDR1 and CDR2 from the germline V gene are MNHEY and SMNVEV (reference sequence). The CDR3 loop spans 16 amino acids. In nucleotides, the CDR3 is TGTGCCAGCGCAATCCCCGGGGTCGGGCGCTCCTACGAGCAGTACTTC. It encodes CASAIPGVGRSYEQYF.

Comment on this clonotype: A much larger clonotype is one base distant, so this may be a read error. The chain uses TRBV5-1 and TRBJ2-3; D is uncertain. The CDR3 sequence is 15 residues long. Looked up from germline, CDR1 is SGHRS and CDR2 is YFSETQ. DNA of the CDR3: TGCGCCAGCCGCTTGTTTGGCAGCAGCACAGATACGCAGTATTTT. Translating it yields CASRLFGSSTDTQYF.

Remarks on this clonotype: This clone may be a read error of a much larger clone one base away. DNA for the CDR3: TGTGCCAGCAGTTTACAAGGAGATGACAAACTGTTTTTT. It is translated as CASSLQGDDKLFF. The V and J genes are TRBV12-3 or TRBV12-4 and TRBJ1-4, with unresolved D. The CDR3 consists of 13 residues.

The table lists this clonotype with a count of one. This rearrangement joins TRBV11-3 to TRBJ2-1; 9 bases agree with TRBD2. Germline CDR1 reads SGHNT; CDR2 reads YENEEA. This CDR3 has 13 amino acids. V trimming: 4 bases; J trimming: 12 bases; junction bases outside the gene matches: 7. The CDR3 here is CASSSVLAGPQFF. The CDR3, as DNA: TGTGCCAGCAGCTCGGTTCTAGCGGGACCGCAGTTCTTC.

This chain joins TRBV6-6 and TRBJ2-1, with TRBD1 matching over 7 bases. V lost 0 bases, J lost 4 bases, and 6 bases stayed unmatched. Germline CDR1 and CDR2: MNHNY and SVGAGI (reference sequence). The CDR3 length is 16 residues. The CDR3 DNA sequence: TGTGCCAGCAGTTACTCGAAGGGGGCTCTTTACAATGAGCAGTTCTTC. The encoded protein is CASSYSKGALYNEQFF.

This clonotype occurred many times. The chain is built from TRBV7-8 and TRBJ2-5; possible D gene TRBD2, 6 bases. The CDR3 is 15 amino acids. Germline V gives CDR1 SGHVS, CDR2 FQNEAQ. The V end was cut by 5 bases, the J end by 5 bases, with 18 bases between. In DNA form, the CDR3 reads TGTGCCAGCAGCCCTCGGACTACCCTGGGGGAGACCCAGTACTTC. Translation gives CASSPRTTLGETQYF.

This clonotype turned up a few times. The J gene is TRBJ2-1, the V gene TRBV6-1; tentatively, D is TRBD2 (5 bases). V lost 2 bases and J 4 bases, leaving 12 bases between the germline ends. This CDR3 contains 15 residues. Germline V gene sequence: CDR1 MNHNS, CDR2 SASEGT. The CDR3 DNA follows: TGTGCCAGCAGTGAAAGTACTAGTCAGTACAATGAGCAGTTCTTC. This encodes CASSESTSQYNEQFF.

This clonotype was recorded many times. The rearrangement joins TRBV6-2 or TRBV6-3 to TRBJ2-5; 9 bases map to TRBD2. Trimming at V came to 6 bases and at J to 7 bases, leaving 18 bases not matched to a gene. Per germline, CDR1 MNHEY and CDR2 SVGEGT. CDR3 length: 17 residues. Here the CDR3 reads CASRAFTLRAGGRTQYF. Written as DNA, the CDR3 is TGTGCCAGCAGAGCATTTACCCTCCGAGCGGGAGGAAGGACCCAGTACTTC.

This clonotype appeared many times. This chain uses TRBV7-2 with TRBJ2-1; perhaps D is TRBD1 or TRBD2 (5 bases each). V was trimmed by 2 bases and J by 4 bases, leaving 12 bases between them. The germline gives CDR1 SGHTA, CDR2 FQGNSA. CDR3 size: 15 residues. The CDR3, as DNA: TGTGCCAGCAGCTTAAGGGCCGGGACGTACAATGAGCAGTTCTTC. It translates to CASSLRAGTYNEQFF.

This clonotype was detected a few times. The CDR3 is CASSPKRELTGELFF. For the CDR3, the DNA is TGTGCCAGCAGCCCCAAACGGGAGCTCACCGGGGAGCTGTTTTTT. The chain is built from TRBV7-6 and TRBJ2-2; a possible D gene is TRBD2 (6 bases). The germline V gene has CDR1 SGHVS and CDR2 FNYEAQ. The CDR3 consists of 15 residues. Trimming pared 5 bases from V and 4 bases from J, leaving 14 bases between.

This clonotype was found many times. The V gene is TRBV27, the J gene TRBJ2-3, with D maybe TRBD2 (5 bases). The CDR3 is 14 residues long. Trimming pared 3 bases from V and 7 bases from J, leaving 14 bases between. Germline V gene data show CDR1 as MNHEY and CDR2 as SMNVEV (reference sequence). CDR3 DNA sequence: TGTGCCAGCAGTTTTGGTGGGAGCAGATATACGCAGTATTTT. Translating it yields CASSFGGSRYTQYF.

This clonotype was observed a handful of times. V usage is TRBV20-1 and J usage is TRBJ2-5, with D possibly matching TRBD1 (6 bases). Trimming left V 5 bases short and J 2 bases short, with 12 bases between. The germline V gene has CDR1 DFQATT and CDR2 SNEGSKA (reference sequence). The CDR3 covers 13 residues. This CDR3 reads CSASDRPQETQYF. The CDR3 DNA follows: TGCAGTGCTTCCGACAGGCCGCAAGAGACCCAGTACTTC.

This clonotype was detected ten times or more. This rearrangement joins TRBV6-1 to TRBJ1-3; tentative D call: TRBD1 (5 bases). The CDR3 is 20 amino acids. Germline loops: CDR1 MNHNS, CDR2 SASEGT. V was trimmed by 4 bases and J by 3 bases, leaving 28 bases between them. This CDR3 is CASSVRGPRSGAPHGNTIYF. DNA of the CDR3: TGTGCCAGCAGTGTAAGAGGACCCCGATCCGGGGCCCCACATGGAAACACCATATATTTT.

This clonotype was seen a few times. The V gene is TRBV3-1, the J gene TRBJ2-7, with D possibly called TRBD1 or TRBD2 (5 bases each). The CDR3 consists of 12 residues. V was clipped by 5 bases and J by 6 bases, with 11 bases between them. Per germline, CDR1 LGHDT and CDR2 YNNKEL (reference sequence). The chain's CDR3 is CASSGDGGEQYF. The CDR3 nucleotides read TGTGCCAGCAGCGGAGATGGGGGCGAGCAGTACTTC.

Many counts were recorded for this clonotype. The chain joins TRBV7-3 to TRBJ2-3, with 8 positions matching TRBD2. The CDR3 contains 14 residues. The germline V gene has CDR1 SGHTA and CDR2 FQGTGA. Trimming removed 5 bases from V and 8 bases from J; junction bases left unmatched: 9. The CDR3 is CASSLGKSGSTQYF. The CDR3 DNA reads TGTGCCAGCAGCCTGGGAAAAAGCGGGAGTACGCAGTATTTT.

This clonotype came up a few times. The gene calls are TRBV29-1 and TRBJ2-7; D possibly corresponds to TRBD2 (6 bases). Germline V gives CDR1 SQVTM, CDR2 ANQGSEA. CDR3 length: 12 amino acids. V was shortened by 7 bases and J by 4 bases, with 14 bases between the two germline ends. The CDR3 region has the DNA TGCAGCGCAGAGACGGAGGGGTACGAGCAGTACTTC. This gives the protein CSAETEGYEQYF.

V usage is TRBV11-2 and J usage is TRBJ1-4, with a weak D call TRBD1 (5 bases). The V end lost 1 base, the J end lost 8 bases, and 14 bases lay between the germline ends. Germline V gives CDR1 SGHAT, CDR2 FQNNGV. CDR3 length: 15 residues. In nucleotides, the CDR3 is TGTGCCAGCAGCTTAGCCGGGGGGAGAGGGGAAAAACTGTTTTTT. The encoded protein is CASSLAGGRGEKLFF. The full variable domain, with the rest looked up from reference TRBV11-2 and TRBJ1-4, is EAGVAQSPRYKIIEKRQSVAFWCNPISGHATLYWYQQILGQGPKLLIQFQNNGVVDDSQLPKDRFSAERLKGVDSTLKIQPAKLEDSAVYLCASSLAGGRGEKLFFGSGTQLSVL.

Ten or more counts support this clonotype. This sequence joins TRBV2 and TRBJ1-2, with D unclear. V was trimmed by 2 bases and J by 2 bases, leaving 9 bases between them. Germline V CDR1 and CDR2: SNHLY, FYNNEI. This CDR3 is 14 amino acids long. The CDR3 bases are TGTGCCAGCAGTGAAAACCTATTAAACTATGGCTACACCTTC. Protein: CASSENLLNYGYTF. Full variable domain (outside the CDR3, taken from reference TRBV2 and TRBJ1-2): EPEVTQTPSHQVTQMGQEVILRCVPISNHLYFYWYRQILGQKVEFLVSFYNNEISEKSEIFDDQFSVERPDGSNFTLKIRSTKLEDSAMYFCASSENLLNYGYTFGSGTRLTVV.

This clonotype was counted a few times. The CDR3 is CASSHTGWDTQYF. In nucleotides, the CDR3 is TGCGCCAGCAGCCACACGGGTTGGGATACGCAGTATTTT. The rearrangement links TRBV4-1 to TRBJ2-3; D is uncertain. Germline-derived CDR1 and CDR2 are MGHRA and YSYEKL. Trimming removed 3 bases at V and 6 bases at J, with 10 bases between. The CDR3 runs 13 residues.

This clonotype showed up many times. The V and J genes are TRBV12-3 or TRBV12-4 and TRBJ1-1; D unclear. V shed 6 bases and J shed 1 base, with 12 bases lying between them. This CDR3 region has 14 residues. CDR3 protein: CASRVDTPNTEAFF. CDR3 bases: TGTGCCAGCAGAGTTGACACCCCGAACACTGAAGCTTTCTTT.

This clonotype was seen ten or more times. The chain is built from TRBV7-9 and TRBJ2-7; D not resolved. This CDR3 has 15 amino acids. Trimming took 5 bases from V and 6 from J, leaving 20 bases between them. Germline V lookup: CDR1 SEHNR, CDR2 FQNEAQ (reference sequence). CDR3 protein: CASSPNAGFPGEQYF. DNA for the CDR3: TGTGCCAGCAGCCCCAATGCCGGCTTCCCAGGCGAGCAGTACTTC.

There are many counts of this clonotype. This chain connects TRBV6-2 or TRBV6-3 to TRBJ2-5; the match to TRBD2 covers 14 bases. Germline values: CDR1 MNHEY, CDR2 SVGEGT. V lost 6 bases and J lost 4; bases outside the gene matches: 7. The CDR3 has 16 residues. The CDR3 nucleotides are TGTGCCAGCAGCCTACTAGGACTAGCGGGAGGAGAGACCCAGTACTTC. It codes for CASSLLGLAGGETQYF.

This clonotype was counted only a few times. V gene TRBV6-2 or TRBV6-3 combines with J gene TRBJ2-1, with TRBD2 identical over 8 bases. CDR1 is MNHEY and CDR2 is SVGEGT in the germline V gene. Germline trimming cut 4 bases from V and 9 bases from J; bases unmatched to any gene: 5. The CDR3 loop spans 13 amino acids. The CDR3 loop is CASSWTSRGEQFF. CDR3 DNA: TGTGCCAGCAGTTGGACTAGCCGCGGTGAGCAGTTCTTC.

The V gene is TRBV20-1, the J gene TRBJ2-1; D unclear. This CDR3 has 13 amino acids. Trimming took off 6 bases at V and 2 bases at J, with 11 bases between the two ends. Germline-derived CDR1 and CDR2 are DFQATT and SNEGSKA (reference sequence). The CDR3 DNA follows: TGCAGTGCGTACTCCCGGCCCTACAATGAGCAGTTCTTC. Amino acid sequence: CSAYSRPYNEQFF.

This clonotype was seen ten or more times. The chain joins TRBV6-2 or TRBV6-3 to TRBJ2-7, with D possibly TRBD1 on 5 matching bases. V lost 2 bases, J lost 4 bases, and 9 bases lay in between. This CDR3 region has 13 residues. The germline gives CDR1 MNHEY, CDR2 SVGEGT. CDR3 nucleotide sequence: TGTGCCAGCAGTTACCTACAGGAATACGAGCAGTACTTC. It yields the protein CASSYLQEYEQYF.

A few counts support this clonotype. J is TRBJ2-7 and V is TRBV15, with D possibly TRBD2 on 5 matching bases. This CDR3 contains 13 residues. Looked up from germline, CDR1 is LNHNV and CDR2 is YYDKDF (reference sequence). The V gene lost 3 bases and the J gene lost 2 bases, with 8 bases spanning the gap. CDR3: CATSRDSAYEQYF. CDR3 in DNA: TGTGCCACCAGCAGGGATAGCGCCTACGAGCAGTACTTC.